This entry features one T cell receptor (beta chain) sequence. The sample is drawn from a study of T cells after posttransplantation cyclophosphamide. Between the trimmed V and J ends, which lost 7 bases and 6 bases, there was a span of 16 bases. Per the germline V gene, CDR1 is MDHEN and CDR2 is SYDVKM. The CDR3 runs 14 residues. Generated by immunoSEQ multiplex PCR, the TCRdb table keeps only in-frame clones and is missing some. The sample has 5,500 to 9,000 clones; 75% to 95% are singletons. This rearrangement joins TRBV28 to TRBJ1-5; possible D gene TRBD1, 6 bases. This sequence was found in a woman aged 50 to 60 in good health and a related stem cell transplant donor. The material sequenced was CD4+ T cells sorted from blood. The CDR3 loop reads CASNLGGAGQPQHF. The DNA for the CDR3 is TGTGCCAGCAACCTTGGGGGGGCGGGTCAGCCCCAGCATTTT.